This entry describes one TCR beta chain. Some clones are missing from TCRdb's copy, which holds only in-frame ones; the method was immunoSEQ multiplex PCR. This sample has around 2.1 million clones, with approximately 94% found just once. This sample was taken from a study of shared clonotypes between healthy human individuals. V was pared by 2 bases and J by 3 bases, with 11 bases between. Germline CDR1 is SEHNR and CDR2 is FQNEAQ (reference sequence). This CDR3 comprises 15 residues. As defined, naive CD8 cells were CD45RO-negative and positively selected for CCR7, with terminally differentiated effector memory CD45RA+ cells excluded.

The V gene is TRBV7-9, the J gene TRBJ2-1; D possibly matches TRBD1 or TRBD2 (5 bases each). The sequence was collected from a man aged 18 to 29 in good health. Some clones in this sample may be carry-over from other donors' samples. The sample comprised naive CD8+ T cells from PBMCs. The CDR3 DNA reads TGTGCCAGCAGCTTAATGGGGGAGTTCTACAATGAGCAGTTCTTC. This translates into CASSLMGEFYNEQFF.